These T cell receptor beta chains were read from a single sample in a study of cytomegalovirus exposure and HLA in healthy donors. The protocol was immunoSEQ multiplex PCR, while the TCRdb copy is restricted to in-frame clones and leaves out a portion. The sample contains 55,000 to 80,000 clones, about 65% of which appear only once. The sample was PBMCs. The origin of the receptors is a woman aged 25 to 39 in good health and CMV-seronegative. Each CDR3 is given with its conserved first and last residue. A D gene is named only where the DNA matches it firmly. Some rows have no size entry. The others give once, few or many, or a class for an expanded clone.

v_call,d_call,j_call,clone_size,cdr3_aa,cdr3_nt
TRBV7-9,TRBD1,TRBJ2-5,.,CASSLGQGAVETQYF,TGTGCCAGCAGCTTAGGACAGGGGGCGGTGGAGACCCAGTACTTC
TRBV7-9,TRBD1,TRBJ2-1,.,CASSLAGTGDEQFF,TGTGCCAGCAGCTTAGCGGGGACAGGGGACGAGCAGTTCTTC
TRBV5-6,TRBD1,TRBJ2-2,.,CASSLRRQGGPGELFF,TGTGCCAGCAGCTTGAGGCGACAGGGTGGACCCGGGGAGCTGTTTTTT
TRBV19,.,TRBJ2-7,.,CASSIDLGRRQYF,TGTGCCAGTAGTATAGATTTGGGGAGAAGACAGTACTTC
TRBV5-1,.,TRBJ1-1,.,CASSLAGGNTEAFF,TGCGCCAGCAGCTTGGCCGGAGGGAACACTGAAGCTTTCTTT
TRBV4-2,TRBD1,TRBJ2-7,.,CASSQGRRQGAREQYF,TGTGCCAGCAGCCAAGGCAGACGACAGGGGGCCCGCGAGCAGTACTTC
TRBV5-1,TRBD1,TRBJ1-2,few,CASSLVGGQGIYGYTF,TGCGCCAGCAGCTTGGTAGGGGGACAGGGGATCTATGGCTACACCTTC
TRBV7-2,TRBD1,TRBJ1-2,.,CASSLRDSFNYGYTF,TGTGCCAGCAGCTTAAGGGACAGTTTTAACTATGGCTACACCTTC
TRBV5-8,TRBD1,TRBJ1-6,.,CAGDRDFGASPLHF,TGTGCCGGCGACAGGGACTTTGGAGCTTCACCCCTCCACTTT
TRBV6-5,TRBD2,TRBJ2-3,once,CASSYSPGGSTDTQYF,TGTGCCAGCAGTTACAGTCCGGGGGGAAGCACAGATACGCAGTATTTT
TRBV5-4,.,TRBJ1-3,.,CASSLLSDGNTIYF,TGTGCCAGCAGCTTGTTGTCAGATGGAAACACCATATATTTT
TRBV30,TRBD2,TRBJ2-1,.,CAWSRGGSYNEQFF,TGTGCCTGGAGCCGGGGGGGCTCCTACAATGAGCAGTTCTTC
TRBV5-8,.,TRBJ2-5,.,CASSLLESQYF,TGTGCCAGCAGCTTGTTGGAGAGCCAGTACTTC
TRBV7-9,TRBD1,TRBJ2-7,few,CASSLEGGLREQYF,TGTGCCAGCAGCCTGGAAGGGGGCTTGAGGGAGCAGTACTTC
TRBV29-1,.,TRBJ2-7,.,CSVLQSRSYEQYF,TGCAGCGTACTCCAAAGCCGCTCCTACGAGCAGTACTTC
TRBV2,.,TRBJ1-4,.,CASSDTVNEKLFF,TGTGCCAGCTCAGACACAGTTAATGAAAAACTGTTTTTT
TRBV6-5,TRBD2,TRBJ2-7,.,CASRGQRGGPLEQYF,TGTGCCAGCAGGGGTCAGCGGGGGGGACCTCTCGAGCAGTACTTC
TRBV7-3,.,TRBJ2-3,.,CASSLGVGSWEETYTDTQYF,TGTGCCAGCAGCTTAGGTGTGGGGTCTTGGGAGGAGACATACACAGATACGCAGTATTTT
TRBV4-1,TRBD1,TRBJ1-1,.,CASSKNTGGPEAFF,TGCGCCAGCAGCAAAAATACAGGGGGCCCTGAAGCTTTCTTT
TRBV5-1,TRBD2,TRBJ2-3,once,CASSSGGVTDTQYF,TGCGCCAGCAGCTCGGGGGGGGTCACAGATACGCAGTATTTT
TRBV7-2,TRBD2,TRBJ2-2,.,CASSPSGAGRTGELFF,TGTGCCAGCAGCCCAAGCGGGGCAGGGCGCACTGGGGAGCTGTTTTTT
TRBV6-1,.,TRBJ2-2,.,CASSLSRGSPGELFF,TGTGCCAGTAGTCTTTCTAGGGGCTCCCCCGGGGAGCTGTTTTTT
TRBV7-9,.,TRBJ1-1,few,CASSPQGMTEAFF,TGTGCCAGCAGCCCCCAGGGAATGACTGAAGCTTTCTTT
TRBV6-5,.,TRBJ2-5,.,CASSDRSTQYF,TGTGCCAGCAGTGACAGAAGCACCCAGTACTTC
TRBV2,.,TRBJ2-7,.,CASRVIQGGEQYF,TGTGCCAGCAGGGTAATCCAGGGTGGTGAGCAGTACTTC
TRBV7-9,.,TRBJ2-5,.,CASRMYGLGQETQYF,TGTGCCAGCAGGATGTACGGACTGGGCCAAGAGACCCAGTACTTC
TRBV2,.,TRBJ1-3,few,CASSVGGFSGNTIYF,TGTGCCAGCAGTGTAGGAGGGTTCTCTGGAAACACCATATATTTT
TRBV27,.,TRBJ2-7,.,CASSQTTYPGGGEQYF,TGTGCCAGCAGCCAGACCACATACCCGGGGGGCGGGGAGCAGTACTTC
TRBV6-1,.,TRBJ2-1,.,CASSEARTYESYNEQFF,TGTGCCAGCAGTGAAGCCCGGACATATGAATCGTACAATGAGCAGTTCTTC
TRBV27,TRBD1,TRBJ1-1,.,CASSLLQGAKAFF,TGTGCCAGCAGTTTATTACAGGGGGCTAAGGCTTTCTTT
TRBV6-5,TRBD1,TRBJ1-4,.,CASSATQGSNEKLFF,TGTGCCAGCAGTGCTACACAGGGGAGTAATGAAAAACTGTTTTTT
TRBV13,TRBD1,TRBJ1-1,.,CASSLGDRGRRAFF,TGTGCCAGCAGCTTAGGCGACAGGGGGCGTAGAGCTTTCTTT
TRBV11-3,TRBD2,TRBJ2-7,.,CASSLTRLAGHEQYF,TGTGCCAGCAGCTTAACTCGACTAGCGGGGCACGAGCAGTACTTC